This TCR beta chain came from a study of cytomegalovirus exposure and HLA in healthy donors. Overall study: Samples from HLA-typed donors yielded about 85 million unique TCRs in an early data release. Whole-study findings and limits: Trimming of TCR beta V- and J-genes showed a link, identified in a later analysis, to a missense DCLRE1C variant.

Those who donated were healthy bone marrow donors. Comments on this clone: The antigen is undetermined.

V lost 7 bases, J lost 5 bases, and 17 bases lay in between. CDR1 is SEHNR and CDR2 is FQNEAQ in the germline V gene (reference sequence). CDR3 size: 14 residues. The PCR ran on 60 Vbeta and 13 Jbeta primers. The data were produced by immunoSEQ multiplex PCR, yet TCRdb's version contains in-frame clones alone and is incomplete. The repertoire holds more than 95,000 clones, with 55% to 65% as singletons. This chain joins TRBV7-9 and TRBJ1-1, with D possibly being TRBD1 (6 bases). The source of this sequence is a woman aged 40 to 50 in good health and CMV-seropositive. Sequencing was performed on PBMCs. The CDR3 region is CASIYRGARTEAFF. The CDR3 DNA follows: TGTGCCAGCATATATCGGGGGGCGAGAACTGAAGCTTTCTTT.